The rows below give T cell receptor beta chains drawn from one sample of a study of naive and memory T cell subsets. Each CDR3 protein is one row after TCRdb ran MiXCR on the UMI-ligation and nested PCR reads. The sample has around 160,000 distinct CDR3 sequences; about 17% are singletons. Sequencing was done on a sample of naive CD4+ T cells from blood. Receptors originate from a human donor in good health. Both conserved end residues are part of each CDR3. The D gene is left open where the match is weak. The size field is filled for only some rows; it gives once, few, many or a size class.

many	TRBV5-6	.	TRBJ2-7	CASSSYYEQYF	TGTGCCAGCAGCTCCTACTACGAGCAGTACTTC
.	TRBV15	.	TRBJ2-6	CATSREKTPRSGANVLTF	TGTGCCACCAGCAGAGAGAAGACACCTCGCTCTGGGGCCAACGTCCTGACTTTC
many	TRBV7-6	.	TRBJ2-7	CASSRDGNPGYEQYF	TGTGCCAGCAGCAGGGACGGGAACCCAGGCTACGAGCAGTACTTC
.	TRBV14	.	TRBJ1-4	CASSQASNEKLFF	TGTGCCAGCAGCCAAGCGTCCAACGAAAAACTGTTTTTT
few	TRBV28	.	TRBJ2-3	CASSLQGMGPDTQYF	TGTGCCAGCAGTTTGCAGGGAATGGGACCAGATACGCAGTATTTT
.	TRBV20-1	.	TRBJ2-1	CSASDTHNEQFF	TGCAGTGCCTCCGATACCCACAATGAGCAGTTCTTC
few	TRBV3-1	.	TRBJ2-5	CASSLIEETQYF	TGTGCCAGCAGCCTAATTGAAGAGACCCAGTACTTC
.	TRBV28	TRBD1	TRBJ2-7	CASSLWRQGGEQYF	TGTGCCAGCAGTTTATGGCGACAGGGGGGCGAGCAGTACTTC
few	TRBV18	TRBD2	TRBJ2-3	CASSPLPLAGSQDTQYF	TGTGCCAGCTCACCACTGCCTCTAGCGGGATCCCAAGATACGCAGTATTTT
few	TRBV7-2	TRBD2	TRBJ2-1	CASSLRREGRNEQFF	TGTGCCAGCAGCTTACGGCGGGAGGGCCGAAATGAGCAGTTCTTC
.	TRBV7-2	.	TRBJ1-6	CASSLAGTNNSPLHF	TGTGCCAGCAGCTTGGCCGGGACCAATAATTCACCCCTCCACTTT
.	TRBV29-1	.	TRBJ2-7	CSVDVGGGEQYF	TGCAGCGTTGATGTTGGCGGCGGCGAGCAGTACTTC
.	TRBV10-3	.	TRBJ1-2	CAISSGIYGYTF	TGTGCCATCAGCAGCGGAATCTATGGCTACACCTTC
.	TRBV6-2/TRBV6-3	TRBD2	TRBJ2-1	CASSQREGRSDEQFF	TGTGCCAGCAGTCAGCGGGAGGGCCGTTCCGATGAGCAGTTCTTC
.	TRBV27	TRBD1	TRBJ2-7	CASSFLGQKDYEQYF	TGTGCCAGCAGTTTCCTGGGACAGAAAGACTACGAGCAGTACTTC
few	TRBV7-2	TRBD1	TRBJ1-6	CASSSGDRVVSESLHF	TGTGCCAGCAGCTCCGGGGACAGGGTAGTCTCTGAATCCCTCCACTTT
few	TRBV11-2	.	TRBJ1-2	CASSRNTMWDTYGYTF	TGTGCCAGCAGCAGAAATACAATGTGGGACACCTATGGCTACACCTTC
few	TRBV6-5	.	TRBJ2-2	CASSPAGENTGELFF	TGTGCCAGCAGTCCGGCTGGGGAGAACACCGGGGAGCTGTTTTTT
many	TRBV10-3	TRBD1	TRBJ2-1	CAITRTAGGLEKFF	TGTGCCATCACTCGGACGGCAGGGGGCTTGGAGAAGTTCTTC
.	TRBV5-1	TRBD1	TRBJ2-5	CASSYGQADRETQYF	TGCGCCAGCAGCTATGGACAGGCTGATAGAGAGACCCAGTACTTC
.	TRBV7-2	TRBD2	TRBJ2-2	CASSSTGLAGGPRTGELFF	TGTGCCAGCAGCTCTACGGGACTAGCGGGAGGGCCACGCACCGGGGAGCTGTTTTTT
few	TRBV28	TRBD1	TRBJ1-3	CASRPSTGDWDTIYF	TGTGCCAGCAGACCCTCGACAGGGGATTGGGACACCATATATTTT
few	TRBV7-8	.	TRBJ2-3	CASSPRQFFSTDTQYF	TGTGCCAGCAGCCCGAGACAGTTTTTTAGCACAGATACGCAGTATTTT
few	TRBV20-1	.	TRBJ1-5	CSTQIGDDNQPQHF	TGCAGTACCCAGATCGGCGACGACAATCAGCCCCAGCATTTT
.	TRBV16	TRBD2	TRBJ2-1	CASSPQLGLAGPTSSYNEQFF	TGTGCCAGCAGCCCCCAGCTGGGGCTAGCGGGACCAACCAGCTCCTACAATGAGCAGTTCTTC
few	TRBV9	TRBD2	TRBJ2-3	CASSVGPSGSTDTQYF	TGTGCCAGCAGCGTAGGTCCTAGCGGAAGCACAGATACGCAGTATTTT
.	TRBV27	TRBD1	TRBJ2-2	CASRRDRATGELFF	TGTGCCAGCAGGCGGGACAGGGCGACCGGGGAGCTGTTTTTT
.	TRBV2	TRBD2	TRBJ2-7	CASSGSSGTPTYEQYF	TGTGCCAGCAGTGGCTCTAGCGGGACGCCGACCTACGAGCAGTACTTC
.	TRBV20-1	.	TRBJ2-2	CSARLAQTNTGELFF	TGCAGTGCTAGATTGGCACAAACGAACACCGGGGAGCTGTTTTTT
few	TRBV7-9	TRBD1	TRBJ1-1	CASSSDRGYTEAFF	TGTGCCAGCAGCTCGGACAGGGGGTACACTGAAGCTTTCTTT
few	TRBV3-1	.	TRBJ2-3	CASSSLLGYSTDTQYF	TGTGCCAGCAGCAGCCTACTAGGATACAGCACAGATACGCAGTATTTT
.	TRBV10-3	.	TRBJ2-1	CAISVRGTGENNEQFF	TGTGCCATCAGTGTAAGGGGTACGGGCGAGAACAATGAGCAGTTCTTC
.	TRBV29-1	TRBD2	TRBJ2-2	CSVAGTSGRRSNTGELFF	TGCAGCGTTGCAGGGACTAGCGGAAGGAGATCGAACACCGGGGAGCTGTTTTTT
.	TRBV20-1	TRBD2	TRBJ2-7	CSARGTSGSDEQYF	TGCAGTGCTAGAGGGACTAGCGGGAGTGACGAGCAGTACTTC
.	TRBV29-1	.	TRBJ2-7	CSVTTQDGSYEQYF	TGCAGCGTTACCACCCAGGACGGCTCCTACGAGCAGTACTTC
few	TRBV27	TRBD1	TRBJ1-4	CASSNRDRGNEKLFF	TGTGCCAGCAGTAACAGGGACAGGGGAAATGAAAAACTGTTTTTT
many	TRBV10-3	.	TRBJ2-5	CAISETETVQTQYF	TGTGCCATCAGTGAGACAGAGACGGTCCAGACCCAGTACTTC
few	TRBV29-1	.	TRBJ2-7	CSVEDPISSYEQYF	TGCAGCGTTGAAGATCCAATTTCCTCCTACGAGCAGTACTTC
once	TRBV12-3/TRBV12-4	.	TRBJ2-7	CASSLAQGSSYEQYF	TGTGCCAGCAGTTTAGCGCAGGGGAGCTCCTACGAGCAGTACTTC